These 7 T cell receptor beta chains came from one sample sequenced in a study of blood T cell repertoires in COVID-19. Sequencing was performed with immunoSEQ multiplex PCR; in TCRdb, only in-frame clones are kept and a portion is missing. This sample has about 260,000 clones, with over 80% found just once. The sample taken for sequencing was peripheral blood. Receptor source: an older woman with COVID-19, enrolled during active disease.

V is TRBV14 and J is TRBJ2-6; D is unclear. Looked up from germline, CDR1 is SGHDN and CDR2 is FVKESK. V was cut by 0 bases and J by 4 bases, with 4 bases left in between. This CDR3 is built from 14 residues. Here the CDR3 reads CASSQDSGANVLTF. The CDR3 region has the DNA TGTGCCAGCAGCCAAGATTCAGGGGCCAACGTCCTGACTTTC.

The chain recombines TRBV5-1 with TRBJ1-2, with 7 bases lining up with TRBD1. V lost 1 base, J lost 7 bases, and 10 bases stayed unmatched. Germline V gene lookup returns CDR1 SGHRS and CDR2 YFSETQ. The CDR3 extends over 15 amino acids. In nucleotides, the CDR3 is TGCGCCAGCAGCTTGTTTTCAGGGGGTGGTAGTGGCTACACCTTC. This translates into CASSLFSGGGSGYTF. The whole variable domain, remainder taken from reference TRBV5-1 and TRBJ1-2, is KAGVTQTPRYLIKTRGQQVTLSCSPISGHRSVSWYQQTPGQGLQFLFEYFSETQRNKGNFPGRFSGRQFSNSRSEMNVSTLELGDSALYLCASSLFSGGGSGYTFGSGTRLTVV.

This clone has only a few counts. This chain connects TRBV7-8 to TRBJ1-1; TRBD1 might be the D (5 bases). The CDR3 is 13 residues long. Deletions cut 1 base from V and 8 bases from J, with 11 bases between. The germline CDR1 and CDR2 sequences are SGHVS and FQNEAQ. CDR3 in amino acids: CASSLGPGGEAFF. CDR3 nucleotides: TGTGCCAGCAGCTTAGGCCCGGGGGGGGAAGCTTTCTTT.

The J gene is TRBJ2-3, the V gene TRBV5-8; 7 bases agree with TRBD2. CDR1 and CDR2 (germline): SGHTS, YDEGEE. The CDR3 covers 17 residues. V was clipped by 0 bases and J by 3 bases; unmatched bases: 10. The DNA for the CDR3 is TGTGCCAGCAGCTTGGTTGTTGCGGGAGTCGGTACAGATACGCAGTATTTT. It codes for CASSLVVAGVGTDTQYF. Full variable domain (outside the CDR3, taken from reference TRBV5-8 and TRBJ2-3): EAGVTQSPTHLIKTRGQQATLRCSPISGHTSVYWYQQALGLGLQFLLWYDEGEERNRGNFPPRFSGRQFPNYSSELNVNALELEDSALYLCASSLVVAGVGTDTQYFGPGTRLTVL.

This chain joins TRBV19 and TRBJ1-6; unclear D gene. The CDR3 has 15 amino acids. The V end was cut by 9 bases, the J end by 0 bases, with 12 bases between. Germline assignment: CDR1 LNHDA and CDR2 SQIVND (reference sequence). CDR3 DNA sequence: TGTGCCAGCAGTGGAGTCCGCTCCTATAATTCACCCCTCCACTTT. It translates to CASSGVRSYNSPLHF.

As DNA, the CDR3 is TGTGCCAGTAGTATAGATCAGGTTTCGGAACAGCCCCAGCATTTT. The encoded protein is CASSIDQVSEQPQHF. The chain uses TRBV19 and TRBJ1-5; D is undetermined. This CDR3 has 15 residues. Germline V gene lookup returns CDR1 LNHDA and CDR2 SQIVND (reference sequence). Trimming took off 0 bases at V and 7 bases at J, with 13 bases between the two ends.

V and J are TRBV11-2 and TRBJ2-2, with 13 bases that match TRBD2. This CDR3 contains 15 residues. Trimming took 8 bases from V and 7 from J; bases not matched to a gene: 7. Germline V CDR1 and CDR2: SGHAT, FQNNGV. The CDR3 DNA reads TGTGCCAGCGGCGGACTAGCGGGAGAAGTCGGGGAGCTGTTTTTT. Its translation: CASGGLAGEVGELFF.